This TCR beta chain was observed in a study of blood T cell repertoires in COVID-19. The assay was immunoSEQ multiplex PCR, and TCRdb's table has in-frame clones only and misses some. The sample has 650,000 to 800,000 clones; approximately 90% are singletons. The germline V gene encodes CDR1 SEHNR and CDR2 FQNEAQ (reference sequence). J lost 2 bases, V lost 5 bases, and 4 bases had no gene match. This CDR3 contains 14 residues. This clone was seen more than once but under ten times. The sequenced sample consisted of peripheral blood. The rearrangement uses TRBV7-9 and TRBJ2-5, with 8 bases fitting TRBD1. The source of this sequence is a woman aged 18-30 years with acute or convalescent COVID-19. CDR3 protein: CASSPGTGQETQYF. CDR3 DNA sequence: TGTGCCAGCAGCCCCGGGACAGGACAAGAGACCCAGTACTTC. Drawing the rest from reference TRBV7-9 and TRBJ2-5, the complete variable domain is DTGVSQNPRHKITKRGQNVTFRCDPISEHNRLYWYRQTLGQGPEFLTYFQNEAQLEKSRLLSDRFSAERPKGSFSTLEIQRTEQGDSAMYLCASSPGTGQETQYFGPGTRLLVL.